A single sample is the source of the 30 T cell receptor beta chains below, sequenced in a study of early T cells in non-severe SARS-CoV-2 infection. TCRdb passed the 5' RACE reads through MiXCR, listing each CDR3 protein once. The sample holds around 44,000 distinct CDR3 sequences, 7.7% seen once. Input material: whole blood. All receptors come from an adult who was a healthcare worker with PCR-confirmed SARS-CoV-2 infection or an uninfected control (not recorded which).

At least ten counts were recorded for this clonotype. The rearrangement uses TRBV4-1 and TRBJ1-1; D may be TRBD1 (6 bases). V shed 0 bases and J shed 4 bases, with 9 bases lying between them. Germline CDR1 and CDR2: MGHRA and YSYEKL. The CDR3 is 14 amino acids. CDR3 in DNA: TGCGCCAGCAGCCAAGATCTCAGGGGCACTGAAGCTTTCTTT. It translates to CASSQDLRGTEAFF.

This clonotype was observed a few times. V is TRBV7-3 and J is TRBJ1-2, with 7 bases matching TRBD1. V was clipped by 5 bases and J by 7 bases; unmatched bases: 7. Looked up from germline, CDR1 is SGHTA and CDR2 is FQGTGA. The CDR3 is made up of 13 amino acids. Here the CDR3 DNA reads TGTGCCAGCAGCAGACAGGGTTATCTTGGCTACACCTTC. Amino acids: CASSRQGYLGYTF. Looking up the rest from reference TRBV7-3 and TRBJ1-2 gives the full variable domain: GAGVSQTPSNKVTEKGKYVELRCDPISGHTALYWYRQSLGQGPEFLIYFQGTGAADDSGLPNDRFFAVRPEGSVSTLKIQRTERGDSAVYLCASSRQGYLGYTFGSGTRLTVV.

This clonotype came up a few times. For the CDR3, the DNA is TGTGCCAGCAGTACGGGCGTCTGGGGCTACACCTTC. This codes for CASSTGVWGYTF. The V gene is TRBV12-3 or TRBV12-4, the J gene TRBJ1-2; no reliable D call. The CDR3 has 12 amino acids. Trimming took 5 bases from V and 8 from J, leaving 12 bases between them.

The chain has TRBV5-8 and TRBJ2-7; 8 bases agree with TRBD1. J lost 1 base, V lost 5 bases, and 8 bases had no gene match. CDR3 size: 15 residues. Germline lookup yields CDR1 SGHTS and CDR2 YDEGEE. For the CDR3, the DNA is TGTGCCAGCAGACCACGGGGGACAGGATCCTACGAGCAGTACTTC. This translates into CASRPRGTGSYEQYF.

The chain employs TRBV5-1 and TRBJ2-3; a weak D match, TRBD2 (5 bases). The V gene's germline CDR1 is SGHRS and CDR2 YFSETQ. V lost 2 bases and J lost 0, with 13 bases in between. The CDR3 extends over 16 amino acids. The CDR3 spells CASSFPSPTSTDTQYF. The CDR3 DNA sequence: TGCGCCAGCAGCTTTCCTAGCCCCACCAGCACAGATACGCAGTATTTT.

This clonotype was seen more than once but under ten times. The V call is TRBV28, the J call TRBJ2-2, with D perhaps TRBD2 (6 bases). CDR3 length equals 16 residues. Trimming took 4 bases from V and 3 from J, leaving 15 bases between them. Germline V lookup: CDR1 MDHEN, CDR2 SYDVKM. The CDR3 nucleotides read TGTGCCAGCAGTTCCCGTGGGCGGGGATACACCGGGGAGCTGTTTTTT. This encodes CASSSRGRGYTGELFF.

V usage is TRBV12-3 or TRBV12-4 and J usage is TRBJ1-4; 7 bases fit TRBD1. The CDR3 is made up of 15 amino acids. V lost 7 bases and J lost 7; bases outside the gene matches: 12. CDR3 loop: CASTSGGARGEKLFF. For the CDR3, the DNA is TGTGCCAGCACTTCAGGGGGGGCAAGAGGTGAAAAACTGTTTTTT.

The sample holds a few counts of this clonotype. Germline is not matched at one junction end, which may reflect a read error. The J gene is TRBJ1-3, the V gene TRBV20-1; D ambiguous. Looked up from germline, CDR1 is DFQATT and CDR2 is SNEGSKA (reference sequence). CDR3 length: 13 residues. As DNA, the CDR3 is TGCAGTGCTAGTACGGGATCTGGGAACACCATATATTTT. It codes for CSASTGSGNTIYF.

This clonotype showed up many times. This chain joins TRBV14 and TRBJ1-1, with unresolved D. V shed 2 bases and J shed 0 bases, with 7 bases lying between them. There are 14 residues in the CDR3. Germline CDR1 SGHDN, CDR2 FVKESK. CDR3 amino acids: CASSQHFMNTEAFF. The CDR3 bases are TGTGCCAGCAGCCAACATTTCATGAACACTGAAGCTTTCTTT. Complete variable domain (other parts from reference TRBV14 and TRBJ1-1): EAGVTQFPSHSVIEKGQTVTLRCDPISGHDNLYWYRRVMGKEIKFLLHFVKESKQDESGMPNNRFLAERTGGTYSTLKVQPAELEDSGVYFCASSQHFMNTEAFFGQGTRLTVV.

In its sample, this clonotype is medium-sized. V and J are TRBV12-3 or TRBV12-4 and TRBJ1-2, with TRBD1 matching 7 bases. V was pared by 4 bases and J by 1 base, with 12 bases of the junction left unmatched. The CDR3 is 17 amino acids. CDR3 sequence: CASSSGGTDSFNYGYTF. For the CDR3, the DNA is TGTGCCAGCAGTTCCGGGGGGACAGACTCCTTTAACTATGGCTACACCTTC.

This clonotype was detected many times. The chain recombines TRBV6-5 with TRBJ2-1; 9 bases match TRBD1. The CDR3 covers 17 residues. Germline V gene lookup returns CDR1 MNHEY and CDR2 SVGAGI. With 2 bases clipped from V and 8 bases from J, the junction kept 13 bases outside the gene matches. CDR3 region: CASSYSRVTGGSDEQFF. The CDR3 nucleotides read TGTGCCAGCAGTTACAGTAGGGTGACAGGGGGTTCCGATGAGCAGTTCTTC.

This clonotype appeared a few times. The CDR3 protein is CASSQVQSRAYGYTF. CDR3 nucleotide sequence: TGTGCCAGCAGCCAAGTGCAGTCTAGGGCCTATGGCTACACCTTC. The chain recombines TRBV14 with TRBJ1-2, with D uncertain. The CDR3 length is 15 residues. Trimming took 1 base from V and 4 from J, leaving 13 bases between them. Germline assignment: CDR1 SGHDN and CDR2 FVKESK.

V usage is TRBV27 and J usage is TRBJ2-1, with TRBD1 matching 9 bases. CDR1 MNHEY and CDR2 SMNVEV come from the germline V gene (reference sequence). The CDR3 totals 11 residues. V was pared by 10 bases and J by 12 bases, with 7 bases of the junction left unmatched. The CDR3 sequence is CATGGQGGQFF. The CDR3 bases are TGTGCCACCGGGGGACAGGGAGGGCAGTTCTTC.

The rearrangement joins TRBV12-3 or TRBV12-4 to TRBJ2-6; D gene unclear. The CDR3 length is 14 residues. Trimming cost V 4 bases and J 0 bases, with 4 bases left between them. DNA of the CDR3: TGTGCCAGCAGTTCGGGCTCTGGGGCCAACGTCCTGACTTTC. Encoded protein: CASSSGSGANVLTF.

This clonotype was detected ten times or more. V gene TRBV2 combines with J gene TRBJ1-5, with a tentative D call TRBD1 (5 bases). V lost 7 bases, J lost 0 bases, and 19 bases lay in between. Germline V CDR1 and CDR2: SNHLY, FYNNEI. The CDR3 runs 17 residues. CDR3 nucleotides: TGTGCCAGCACGGCGGGGGGGTTGGGCCTTAGCAATCAGCCCCAGCATTTT. Translated, it gives CASTAGGLGLSNQPQHF.

The gene calls are TRBV12-3 or TRBV12-4 and TRBJ1-1; D possibly corresponds to TRBD1 (5 bases). CDR3 length: 13 amino acids. V gave up 7 bases and J gave up 6 bases, with 15 bases separating them. CDR3 sequence (DNA): TGTGCCAGCACCGTGACAGTATCCTCTGAAGCTTTCTTT. This translates into CASTVTVSSEAFF.

The chain employs TRBV5-4 and TRBJ2-3; a weak D match, TRBD2 (7 bases). The V and J ends lost 4 bases and 0 bases respectively, with 12 bases between them. Germline lookup yields CDR1 SGHNT and CDR2 YYREEE (reference sequence). The CDR3 contains 15 residues. The CDR3 loop reads CASSLRGPSTDTQYF. The CDR3 DNA reads TGTGCCAGCAGCCTGCGGGGGCCTAGCACAGATACGCAGTATTTT. Complete variable domain (other parts from reference TRBV5-4 and TRBJ2-3): ETGVTQSPTHLIKTRGQQVTLRCSSQSGHNTVSWYQQALGQGPQFIFQYYREEENGRGNFPPRFSGLQFPNYSSELNVNALELDDSALYLCASSLRGPSTDTQYFGPGTRLTVL.

By share, this clonotype counts as medium-sized (0.01 to 0.1%). This sequence joins TRBV18 and TRBJ2-1; TRBD2 aligns across 14 bases. The CDR3 totals 15 residues. The trim removed 3 bases at V and 6 bases at J, leaving 1 base unmatched. Germline loops: CDR1 KGHSH, CDR2 LQKENI. The CDR3 sequence is CASSPTSGGANEQFF. The CDR3 region has the DNA TGTGCCAGCTCACCGACTAGCGGGGGGGCCAATGAGCAGTTCTTC. Full variable domain (rest looked up from reference TRBV18 and TRBJ2-1): NAGVMQNPRHLVRRRGQEARLRCSPMKGHSHVYWYRQLPEEGLKFMVYLQKENIIDESGMPKERFSAEFPKEGPSILRIQQVVRGDSAAYFCASSPTSGGANEQFFGPGTRLTVL.

V usage is TRBV12-3 or TRBV12-4 and J usage is TRBJ2-3; D uncertain. The V end was cut by 3 bases, the J end by 2 bases, with 9 bases between. The CDR3 has 14 residues. The CDR3 bases are TGTGCCAGCAGTTTCCAGGCAAACACAGATACGCAGTATTTT. Residues: CASSFQANTDTQYF.

This clonotype showed up just a few times. The V gene is TRBV29-1, the J gene TRBJ2-1; the match to TRBD2 covers 9 bases. J was trimmed by 8 bases and V by 1 base; bases with no gene match: 6. CDR1 SQVTM and CDR2 ANQGSEA come from the germline V gene. This CDR3 region has 14 residues. The DNA of the CDR3 is TGCAGCGTTGAAGGGAGCGGGGGGAGGTATGAGCAGTTCTTC. Its translation is CSVEGSGGRYEQFF.

This clonotype was found once. The V and J genes are TRBV27 and TRBJ2-1; 9 bases line up with TRBD1. Trimming at V came to 5 bases and at J to 4 bases, leaving 6 bases not matched to a gene. This CDR3 comprises 15 residues. The V gene's germline CDR1 is MNHEY and CDR2 SMNVEV (reference sequence). In DNA, the CDR3 is TGTGCCAGCAGTCCGGGACAGGGAACGTACAATGAGCAGTTCTTC. Its translation is CASSPGQGTYNEQFF.

This clonotype was detected many times. The J gene is TRBJ1-1, the V gene TRBV5-1; D gene uncertain. V lost 3 bases to trimming and J lost 1 base, with 7 bases between them. Germline V lookup: CDR1 SGHRS, CDR2 YFSETQ. This CDR3 comprises 13 residues. The CDR3 is CASSSLENTEAFF. DNA of the CDR3: TGCGCCAGCAGCTCCTTAGAGAACACTGAAGCTTTCTTT.

This clonotype was found many times. This sequence joins TRBV20-1 and TRBJ1-4, with a weak D call TRBD1 (5 bases). CDR1 and CDR2 from the germline V gene are DFQATT and SNEGSKA (reference sequence). This CDR3 comprises 15 residues. The V gene lost 1 base and the J gene lost 7 bases, with 16 bases spanning the gap. This chain's CDR3 is CSARGDPSEGEKLFF. CDR3 sequence (DNA): TGCAGTGCTAGAGGGGACCCGTCTGAGGGTGAAAAACTGTTTTTT.

This chain links TRBV7-2 with TRBJ1-4; D is undetermined. The germline CDR1 and CDR2 sequences are SGHTA and FQGNSA. This CDR3 contains 14 residues. Trimming shortened V by 0 bases and J by 0 bases, and 2 bases separated the two germline ends. Written as DNA, the CDR3 is TGTGCCAGCAGCTTAGCAGCAACTAATGAAAAACTGTTTTTT. Its translation: CASSLAATNEKLFF.

This clonotype was seen repeatedly, ten times or more. The rearrangement links TRBV5-6 to TRBJ1-5, with D possibly being TRBD1 (5 bases). V dropped 5 bases and J dropped 7 bases, with 16 bases sitting between them. The germline V gene has CDR1 SGHDT and CDR2 YYEEEE. The CDR3 extends over 14 amino acids. This chain's CDR3 is CASSRQGARQPQHF. DNA of the CDR3: TGTGCCAGCAGTCGTCAGGGAGCGAGGCAGCCCCAGCATTTT.

This clonotype was found many times. The chain couples TRBV19 to TRBJ1-5; 7 bases agree with TRBD1. Germline values: CDR1 LNHDA, CDR2 SQIVND (reference sequence). Trimming took 3 bases from V and 3 from J; bases not matched to a gene: 11. The CDR3 is 17 amino acids. The CDR3 loop reads CASSMKTGWGFNQPQHF. In DNA form, the CDR3 reads TGTGCCAGTAGTATGAAGACAGGGTGGGGCTTCAATCAGCCCCAGCATTTT.

J is TRBJ1-5 and V is TRBV18, with TRBD1 matching 7 bases. The J segment lost 1 base and the V segment lost 4 bases, leaving 1 base of the junction unmatched. The CDR3 is 14 amino acids. Germline V lookup: CDR1 KGHSH, CDR2 LQKENI. CDR3 coding DNA: TGTGCCAGCTCACAACAGGGGAGCAATCAGCCCCAGCATTTT. Amino acids: CASSQQGSNQPQHF.

This chain uses TRBV12-3 or TRBV12-4 with TRBJ1-5; 8 bases fit TRBD1. This CDR3 spans 16 amino acids. J gave up 8 bases and V 5 bases, and 14 bases lay outside the gene matches. The CDR3: CASSIAGTGERKPQHF. The CDR3 coding sequence is TGTGCCAGCAGTATCGCCGGGACAGGTGAACGAAAGCCCCAGCATTTT.

In its sample, this clonotype was seen many times. The chain couples TRBV2 to TRBJ2-1; D may be TRBD2 (6 bases). Germline V CDR1 and CDR2: SNHLY, FYNNEI. CDR3 size: 13 residues. V gave up 3 bases and J gave up 12 bases, with 15 bases separating them. The CDR3 is CASSEGDSFGQFF. The DNA for the CDR3 is TGTGCCAGCAGTGAGGGGGACTCCTTTGGGCAGTTCTTC.

This chain uses TRBV20-1 with TRBJ1-1; D is uncertain. V was cut by 0 bases and J by 2 bases, with 13 bases left in between. CDR1 DFQATT and CDR2 SNEGSKA come from the germline V gene (reference sequence). CDR3 length: 15 amino acids. CDR3 residues: CSARDQSQVNTEAFF. CDR3 DNA: TGCAGTGCTAGAGATCAGAGTCAAGTCAACACTGAAGCTTTCTTT.